This TCR beta chain was obtained from a study of blood T cell repertoires in COVID-19. Study context: Nucleic acid was either cDNA or gDNA, and it came from T cells, B-cell-depleted T cells, or PBMCs.

In the original analysis: Reference gene primers were amplified, and this amplification served to estimate nucleated cell counts. Sequenced by immunoSEQ multiplex PCR; TCRdb stores in-frame clones only, minus some. V, J and clone size were drawn from that table, and D and trimming were deduced from the DNA. The table includes roughly 440,000 clones, approximately 90% detected once. Seattle's cohort entered during active infection and was followed longitudinally. From germline, CDR1 is KGHDR and CDR2 SFDVKD. This CDR3 has 13 residues. V was pared by 4 bases and J by 3 bases, with 8 bases between. The specimen sequenced was peripheral blood. This clonotype was obtained from a woman aged 50 to 60 with COVID-19, enrolled during active disease. This chain connects TRBV24-1 to TRBJ2-5; maybe TRBD1 (6 bases). In nucleotides, the CDR3 is TGTGCCACCAGTGACTCAGGGGAAGAGACCCAGTACTTC. As protein: CATSDSGEETQYF.